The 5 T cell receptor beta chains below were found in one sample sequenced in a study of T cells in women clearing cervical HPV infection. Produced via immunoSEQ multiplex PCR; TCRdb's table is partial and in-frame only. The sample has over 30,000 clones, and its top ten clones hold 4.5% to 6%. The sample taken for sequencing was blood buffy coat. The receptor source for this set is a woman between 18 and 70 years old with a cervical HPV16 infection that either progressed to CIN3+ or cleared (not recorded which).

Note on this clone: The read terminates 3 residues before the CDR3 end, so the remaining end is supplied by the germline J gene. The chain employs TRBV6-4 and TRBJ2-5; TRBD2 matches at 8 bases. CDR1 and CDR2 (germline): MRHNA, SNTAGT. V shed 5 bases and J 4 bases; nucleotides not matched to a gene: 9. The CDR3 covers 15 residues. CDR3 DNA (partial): TGTGCCAGCAGTCTATCGGCGGGGGGCGGAGAGACC. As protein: CASSLSAGGGET. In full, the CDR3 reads CASSLSAGGGETQYF.

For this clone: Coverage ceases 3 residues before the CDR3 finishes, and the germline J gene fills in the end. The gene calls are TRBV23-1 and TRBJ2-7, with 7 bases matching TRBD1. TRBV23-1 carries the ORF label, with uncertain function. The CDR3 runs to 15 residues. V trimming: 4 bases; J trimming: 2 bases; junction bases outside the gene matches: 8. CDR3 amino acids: CASSRKTTGPYEQYF. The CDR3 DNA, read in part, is TGCGCCAGCAGTCGAAAAACGACAGGGCCCTACGAG.

The CDR3 protein is CSARPRVGGEQFF. The CDR3 DNA, read in part, is TGCAGTGCTAGACCGAGGGTAGGGGGTGAG. The gene calls are TRBV20-1 and TRBJ2-1, with a possible D match to TRBD1 (6 bases). The sequenced fragment ends 3 residues before the CDR3 boundary, so the rest is inferred from the germline J gene. Trimming took off 2 bases at V and 9 bases at J, with 14 bases between the two ends. Germline V gene lookup returns CDR1 DFQATT and CDR2 SNEGSKA (reference sequence). The CDR3 extends over 13 amino acids.

This chain's CDR3 is CASRSLSGNTIYF. The part of the CDR3 DNA that was read is TGTGCCAGCAGATCCCTCTCTGGAAACACC. V usage is TRBV11-2 and J usage is TRBJ1-3, with no clear D. The read falls 3 residues short of the CDR3 end, and the missing part is taken from the germline J gene. Germline assignment: CDR1 SGHAT and CDR2 FQNNGV. This CDR3 is 13 amino acids long. V lost 6 bases to trimming and J lost 0 bases, with 6 bases between them.

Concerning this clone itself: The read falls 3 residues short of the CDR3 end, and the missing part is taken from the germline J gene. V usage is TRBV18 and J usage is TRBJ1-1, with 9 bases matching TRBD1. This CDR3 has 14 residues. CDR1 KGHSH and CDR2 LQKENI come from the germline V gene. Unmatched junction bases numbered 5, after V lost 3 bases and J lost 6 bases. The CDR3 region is CASSPVDRGAEAFF. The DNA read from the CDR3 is TGTGCCAGCTCACCGGTGGACAGGGGCGCTGAA.